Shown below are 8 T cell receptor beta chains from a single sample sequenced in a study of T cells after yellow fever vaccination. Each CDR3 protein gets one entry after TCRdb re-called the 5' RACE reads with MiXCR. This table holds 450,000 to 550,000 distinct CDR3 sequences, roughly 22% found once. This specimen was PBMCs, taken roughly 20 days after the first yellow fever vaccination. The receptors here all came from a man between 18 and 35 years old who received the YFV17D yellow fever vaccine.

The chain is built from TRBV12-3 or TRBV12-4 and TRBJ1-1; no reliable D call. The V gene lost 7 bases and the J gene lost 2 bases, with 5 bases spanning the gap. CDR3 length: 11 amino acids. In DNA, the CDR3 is TGTGCCAGCAAATTAAACACTGAAGCTTTCTTT. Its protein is CASKLNTEAFF.

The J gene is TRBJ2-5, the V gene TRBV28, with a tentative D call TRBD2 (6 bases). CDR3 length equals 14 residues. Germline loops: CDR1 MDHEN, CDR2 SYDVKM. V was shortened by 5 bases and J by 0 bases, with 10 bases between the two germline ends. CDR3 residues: CASSVLANQETQYF. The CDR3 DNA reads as TGTGCCAGCAGTGTGCTAGCGAACCAAGAGACCCAGTACTTC.

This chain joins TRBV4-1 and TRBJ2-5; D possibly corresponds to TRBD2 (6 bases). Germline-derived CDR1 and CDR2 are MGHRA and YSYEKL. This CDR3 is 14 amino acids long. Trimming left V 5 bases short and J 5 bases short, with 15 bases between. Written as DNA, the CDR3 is TGCGCCAGCAGCGCCAACGCAGGGAGGGAGACCCAGTACTTC. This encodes CASSANAGRETQYF.

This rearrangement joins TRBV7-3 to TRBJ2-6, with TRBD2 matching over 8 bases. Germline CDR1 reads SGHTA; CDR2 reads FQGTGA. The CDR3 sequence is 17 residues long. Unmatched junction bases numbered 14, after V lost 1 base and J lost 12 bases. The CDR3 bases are TGTGCCAGCAGCTTAAGAGGTAGCGGGGCCTCTGACGGCGTCCTGACTTTC. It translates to CASSLRGSGASDGVLTF.

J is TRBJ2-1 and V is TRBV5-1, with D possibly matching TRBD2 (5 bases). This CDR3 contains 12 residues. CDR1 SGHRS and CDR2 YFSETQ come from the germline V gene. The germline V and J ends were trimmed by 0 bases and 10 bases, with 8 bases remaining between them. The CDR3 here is CASSLESGEQFF. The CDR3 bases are TGCGCCAGCAGCTTGGAGTCGGGGGAGCAGTTCTTC.

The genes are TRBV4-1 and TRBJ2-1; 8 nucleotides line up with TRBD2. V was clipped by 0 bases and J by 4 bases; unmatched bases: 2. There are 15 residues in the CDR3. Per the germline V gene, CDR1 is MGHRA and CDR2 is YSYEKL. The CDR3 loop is CASSQETSEYNEQFF. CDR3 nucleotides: TGCGCCAGCAGCCAAGAGACTAGCGAATACAATGAGCAGTTCTTC.

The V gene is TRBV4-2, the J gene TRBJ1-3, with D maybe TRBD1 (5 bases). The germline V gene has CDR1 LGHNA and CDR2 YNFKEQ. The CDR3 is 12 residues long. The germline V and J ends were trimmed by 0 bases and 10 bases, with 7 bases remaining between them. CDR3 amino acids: CASSQDGGTIYF. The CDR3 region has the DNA TGTGCCAGCAGCCAAGATGGGGGAACCATATATTTT.

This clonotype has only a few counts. The CDR3 sequence is CAGHRSYNEKLFF. As DNA, the CDR3 is TGTGCCGGTCACAGGTCCTATAATGAAAAACTGTTTTTT. The rearrangement joins TRBV6-1 to TRBJ1-4; possibly TRBD1 for D (5 bases). Trimming shortened V by 11 bases and J by 4 bases, and 14 bases separated the two germline ends. Germline values: CDR1 MNHNS, CDR2 SASEGT. This CDR3 contains 13 residues.